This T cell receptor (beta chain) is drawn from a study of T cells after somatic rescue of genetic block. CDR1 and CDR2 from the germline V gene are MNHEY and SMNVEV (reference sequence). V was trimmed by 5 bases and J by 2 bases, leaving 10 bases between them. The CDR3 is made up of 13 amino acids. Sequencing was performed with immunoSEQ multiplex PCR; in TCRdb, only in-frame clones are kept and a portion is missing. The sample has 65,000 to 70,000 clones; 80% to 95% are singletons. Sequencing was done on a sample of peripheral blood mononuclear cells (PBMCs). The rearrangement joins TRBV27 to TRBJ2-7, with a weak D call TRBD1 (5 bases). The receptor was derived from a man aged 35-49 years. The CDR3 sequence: CASSRQYTYEQYF. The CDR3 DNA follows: TGTGCCAGCAGTCGACAGTACACCTACGAGCAGTACTTC.